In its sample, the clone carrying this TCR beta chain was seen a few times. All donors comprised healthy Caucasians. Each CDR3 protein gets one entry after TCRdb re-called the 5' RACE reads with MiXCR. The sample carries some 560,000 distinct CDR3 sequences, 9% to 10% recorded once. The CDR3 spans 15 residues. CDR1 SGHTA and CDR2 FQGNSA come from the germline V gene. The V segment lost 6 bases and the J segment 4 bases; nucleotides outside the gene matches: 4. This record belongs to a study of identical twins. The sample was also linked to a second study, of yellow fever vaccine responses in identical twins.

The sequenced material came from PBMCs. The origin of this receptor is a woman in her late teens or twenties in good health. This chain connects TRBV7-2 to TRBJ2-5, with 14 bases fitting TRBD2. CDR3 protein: CASRRLAGGRETQYF. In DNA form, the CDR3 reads TGTGCCAGCAGAAGACTAGCGGGGGGGCGAGAGACCCAGTACTTC.